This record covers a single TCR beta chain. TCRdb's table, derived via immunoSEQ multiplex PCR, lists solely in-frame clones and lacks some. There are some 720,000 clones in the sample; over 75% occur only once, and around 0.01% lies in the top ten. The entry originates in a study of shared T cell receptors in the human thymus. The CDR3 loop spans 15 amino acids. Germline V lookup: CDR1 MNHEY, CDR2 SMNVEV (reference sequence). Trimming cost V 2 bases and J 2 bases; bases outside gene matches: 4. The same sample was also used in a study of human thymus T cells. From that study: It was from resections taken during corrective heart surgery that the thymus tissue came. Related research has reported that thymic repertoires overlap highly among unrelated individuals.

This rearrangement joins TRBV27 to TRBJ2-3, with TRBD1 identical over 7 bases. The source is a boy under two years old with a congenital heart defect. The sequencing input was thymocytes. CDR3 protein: CASSLGDSATDTQYF. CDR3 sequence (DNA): TGTGCCAGCAGTTTAGGGGACAGTGCCACAGATACGCAGTATTTT.